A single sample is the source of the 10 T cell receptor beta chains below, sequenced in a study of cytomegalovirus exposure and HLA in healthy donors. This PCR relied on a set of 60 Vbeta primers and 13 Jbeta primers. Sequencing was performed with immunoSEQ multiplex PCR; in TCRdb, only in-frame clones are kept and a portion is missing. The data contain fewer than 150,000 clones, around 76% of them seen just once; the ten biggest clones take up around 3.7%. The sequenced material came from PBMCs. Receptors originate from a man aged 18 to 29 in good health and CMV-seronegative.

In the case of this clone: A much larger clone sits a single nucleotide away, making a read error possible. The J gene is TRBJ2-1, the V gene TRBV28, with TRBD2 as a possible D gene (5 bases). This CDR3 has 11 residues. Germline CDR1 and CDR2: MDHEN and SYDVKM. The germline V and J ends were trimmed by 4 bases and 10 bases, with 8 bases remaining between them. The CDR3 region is CASSSREEQFF. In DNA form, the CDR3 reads TGTGCCAGCAGTTCAAGGGAGGAGCAGTTCTTC.

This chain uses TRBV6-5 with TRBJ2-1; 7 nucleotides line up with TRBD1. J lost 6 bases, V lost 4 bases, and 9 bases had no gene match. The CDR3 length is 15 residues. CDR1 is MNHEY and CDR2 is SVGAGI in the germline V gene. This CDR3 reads CASSFDRVPLNEQFF. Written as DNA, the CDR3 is TGTGCCAGCAGTTTCGACAGGGTCCCTCTCAATGAGCAGTTCTTC.

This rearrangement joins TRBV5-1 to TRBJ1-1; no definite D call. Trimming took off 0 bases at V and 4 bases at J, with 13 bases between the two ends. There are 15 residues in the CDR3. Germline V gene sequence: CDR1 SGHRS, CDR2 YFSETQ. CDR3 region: CASSLGPGRSTEAFF. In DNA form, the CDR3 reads TGCGCCAGCAGCTTGGGTCCGGGTAGGAGCACTGAAGCTTTCTTT.

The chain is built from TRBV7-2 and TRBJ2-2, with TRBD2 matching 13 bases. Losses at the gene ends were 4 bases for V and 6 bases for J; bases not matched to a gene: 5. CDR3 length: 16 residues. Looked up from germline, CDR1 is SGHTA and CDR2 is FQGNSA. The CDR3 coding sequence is TGTGCCAGCAGCTGGACTAGCGGGGGCTTGGCCGGGGAGCTGTTTTTT. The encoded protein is CASSWTSGGLAGELFF.

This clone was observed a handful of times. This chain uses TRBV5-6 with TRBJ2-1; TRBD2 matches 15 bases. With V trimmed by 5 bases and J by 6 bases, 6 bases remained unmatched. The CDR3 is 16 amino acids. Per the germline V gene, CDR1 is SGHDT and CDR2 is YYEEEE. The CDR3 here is CASSGLAGGPPNEQFF. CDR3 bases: TGTGCCAGCAGTGGACTAGCGGGAGGGCCCCCCAATGAGCAGTTCTTC.

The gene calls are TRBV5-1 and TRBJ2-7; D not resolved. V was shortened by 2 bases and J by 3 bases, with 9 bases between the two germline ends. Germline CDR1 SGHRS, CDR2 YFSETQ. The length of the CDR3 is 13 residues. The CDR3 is CASSLSGVYEQYF. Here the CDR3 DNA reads TGCGCCAGCAGCTTAAGTGGAGTCTACGAGCAGTACTTC.

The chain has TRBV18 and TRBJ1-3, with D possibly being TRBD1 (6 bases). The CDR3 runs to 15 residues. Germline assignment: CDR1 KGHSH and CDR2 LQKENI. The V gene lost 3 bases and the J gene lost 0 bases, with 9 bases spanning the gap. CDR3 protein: CASSPRQASGNTIYF. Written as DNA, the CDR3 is TGTGCCAGCTCACCTAGACAGGCCTCTGGAAACACCATATATTTT.

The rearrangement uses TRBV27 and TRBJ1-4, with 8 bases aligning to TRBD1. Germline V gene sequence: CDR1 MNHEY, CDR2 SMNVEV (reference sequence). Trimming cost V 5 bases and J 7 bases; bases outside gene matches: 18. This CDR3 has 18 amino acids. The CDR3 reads CASSPIHSDRGSTEKLFF. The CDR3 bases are TGTGCCAGCAGTCCCATTCATTCCGACAGGGGATCGACTGAAAAACTGTTTTTT.

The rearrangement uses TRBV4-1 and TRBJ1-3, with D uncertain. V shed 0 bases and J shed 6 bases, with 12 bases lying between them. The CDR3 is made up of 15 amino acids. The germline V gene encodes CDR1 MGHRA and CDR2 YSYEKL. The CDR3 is CASSQDRNPENTIYF. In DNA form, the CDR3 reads TGCGCCAGCAGCCAAGATCGCAACCCAGAAAACACCATATATTTT.

CDR3 protein: CASSQSGTSGSYEQYF. The CDR3 DNA is TGTGCCAGTAGCCAATCCGGGACTAGCGGGAGCTACGAGCAGTACTTC. The chain carries TRBV19 and TRBJ2-7; the match to TRBD2 covers 14 bases. CDR1 and CDR2 (germline): LNHDA, SQIVND (reference sequence). With 6 bases clipped from V and 3 bases from J, the junction kept 7 bases outside the gene matches. This CDR3 contains 16 residues. The full variable domain, its missing parts supplied by reference TRBV19 and TRBJ2-7, is DGGITQSPKYLFRKEGQNVTLSCEQNLNHDAMYWYRQDPGQGLRLIYYSQIVNDFQKGDIAEGYSVSREKKESFPLTVTSAQKNPTAFYLCASSQSGTSGSYEQYFGPGTRLTVT.